The rows below give T cell receptor beta chains drawn from one sample of a study of OX40 agonist ivuxolimab in advanced cancers. Repertoires were generated with immunoSEQ multiplex PCR, while TCRdb's copy carries only in-frame clones and drops some. Of roughly 71,000 clones listed, 77% are singletons. Sequenced here: CD4+ or CD8+ T cells sorted from blood, sampled in a trial of the OX40 agonist ivuxolimab. These receptors were obtained from an adult with an advanced solid tumor such as melanoma, head and neck, liver or kidney cancer. Both conserved end residues are part of each CDR3. Each record gives: J gene, clone size, D gene, V gene, CDR3 protein, CDR3 DNA. The D gene is left open where the match is weak. Clone sizes are given selectively: once, few, many, or a class where the clone is expanded.

TRBJ2-2 . TRBD1 TRBV29-1 CSVRQGKPGELFF TGCAGCGTCCGACAGGGAAAACCCGGGGAGCTGTTTTTT
TRBJ1-4 . TRBD1 TRBV4-1 CASSRGTALGNEKLFF TGCGCCAGCAGCCGAGGGACAGCCTTAGGTAATGAAAAACTGTTTTTT
TRBJ1-1 few . TRBV30 CAWSKDLRAFF TGTGCCTGGAGTAAAGACTTAAGGGCTTTCTTT
TRBJ2-5 once TRBD2 TRBV7-2 CASSYRLAAQETQYF TGTGCCAGCAGCTACCGACTAGCGGCACAAGAGACCCAGTACTTC
TRBJ2-7 . . TRBV6-5 CASSSSLRYEQYF TGTGCCAGCAGTTCTAGCCTTCGGTACGAGCAGTACTTC
TRBJ1-2 . TRBD1 TRBV18 CASSRGTGFRANYGYTF TGTGCCAGCTCACGCGGGACAGGGTTTAGGGCTAACTATGGCTACACCTTC
TRBJ1-5 . . TRBV18 CASSPGNGQPQHF TGTGCCAGCTCACCAGGGAACGGTCAGCCCCAGCATTTT
TRBJ2-5 . . TRBV7-2 CASSLFHRRQFQETQYF TGTGCCAGCAGCTTATTTCATCGTCGGCAATTCCAAGAGACCCAGTACTTC
TRBJ1-3 . . TRBV6-5 CASSSRTATGNTIYF TGTGCCAGCAGTTCGCGGACAGCGACTGGAAACACCATATATTTT
TRBJ1-2 . . TRBV30 CAWSVPSLDVNYGYTF TGTGCCTGGAGTGTACCTTCGTTAGACGTAAACTATGGCTACACCTTC
TRBJ1-2 . TRBD1 TRBV18 CASSPPPGQMNYGYTF TGTGCCAGCTCACCCCCCCCGGGACAGATGAACTATGGCTACACCTTC
TRBJ2-7 once TRBD1 TRBV19 CASGPRTGLTYEQYF TGTGCCAGCGGCCCCAGGACAGGGTTAACCTACGAGCAGTACTTC
TRBJ2-1 . . TRBV7-3 CASSLNRYNEQFF TGTGCCAGCAGCTTAAACCGATACAATGAGCAGTTCTTC
TRBJ1-4 . TRBD1 TRBV30 CAYKTGRIFGTNEKLFF TGTGCTTACAAGACAGGGCGGATTTTTGGTACTAATGAAAAACTGTTTTTT
TRBJ2-5 . . TRBV28 CASSQRGGAQYF TGTGCCAGCAGTCAAAGGGGGGGGGCCCAGTACTTC
TRBJ2-5 . TRBD1 TRBV19 CASSGQQGETQYF TGTGCCAGTAGTGGACAACAGGGGGAGACCCAGTACTTC
TRBJ2-1 . TRBD1 TRBV7-9 CASSLAQGVGEQFF TGTGCCAGCAGCTTAGCCCAGGGGGTCGGTGAGCAGTTCTTC
TRBJ2-7 . . TRBV6-6 CASGDTTYEQYF TGTGCCAGTGGGGACACCACCTACGAGCAGTACTTC
TRBJ2-2 . . TRBV30 CAWAENTGELFF TGTGCCTGGGCAGAGAACACCGGGGAGCTGTTTTTT
TRBJ1-1 . . TRBV5-4 CASSLYSRGLQIEAFF TGTGCCAGCAGCTTGTACAGTCGGGGACTCCAAATTGAAGCTTTCTTT
TRBJ1-1 . . TRBV30 CACEQGRVTEAFF TGTGCCTGTGAACAGGGCCGAGTCACTGAAGCTTTCTTT
TRBJ1-6 . TRBD1 TRBV7-8 CASSLAGTGWSPLHF TGTGCCAGCAGCTTAGCCGGGACAGGGTGGTCACCCCTCCACTTT
TRBJ2-5 once TRBD2 TRBV7-2 CASSPLQRGTGETQYF TGTGCCAGCAGCCCGCTGCAGCGGGGGACGGGAGAGACCCAGTACTTC
TRBJ2-7 . . TRBV5-1 CASSRTVTSYEQYF TGCGCCAGCAGCCGTACCGTAACCTCCTACGAGCAGTACTTC
TRBJ2-5 . TRBD2 TRBV5-4 CASSPTSGGEWETQYF TGTGCCAGCAGCCCCACTAGCGGAGGGGAGTGGGAGACCCAGTACTTC
TRBJ1-2 . . TRBV5-6 CASSSPKENYGYTF TGTGCCAGCAGCTCTCCAAAGGAGAACTATGGCTACACCTTC
TRBJ2-1 . TRBD2 TRBV7-9 CASSLNPRLAGAVEQFF TGTGCCAGCAGCTTAAACCCCCGACTAGCGGGAGCGGTTGAGCAGTTCTTC
TRBJ1-1 . . TRBV6-6 CASREQGLWGTEAFF TGTGCCAGCAGGGAGCAGGGCCTTTGGGGCACTGAAGCTTTCTTT
TRBJ1-4 . . TRBV6-1 CASSESWGGGEKLFF TGTGCCAGCAGTGAGAGCTGGGGAGGTGGGGAAAAACTGTTTTTT
TRBJ1-6 few TRBD1 TRBV7-9 CASSSDRVSPLHF TGTGCCAGCAGCTCTGACAGGGTTTCACCCCTCCACTTT
TRBJ2-7 . . TRBV6-1 CASSVYSVMQYF TGTGCCAGCAGTGTGTATTCGGTTATGCAGTACTTC
TRBJ2-3 . . TRBV6-1 CASSEVHSYTDTQYF TGTGCCAGCAGTGAAGTGCACAGCTACACAGATACGCAGTATTTT
TRBJ2-3 . TRBD2 TRBV5-5 CASSPGTSNTDTQYF TGTGCCAGCAGCCCGGGGACTAGTAACACAGATACGCAGTATTTT
TRBJ1-3 medium-sized TRBD1 TRBV19 CASSAPGQGTGNTIYF TGTGCCAGTAGTGCCCCGGGACAGGGGACTGGAAACACCATATATTTT
TRBJ1-1 once . TRBV6-6 CASSLTENTEAFF TGTGCCAGCAGCTTGACAGAGAACACTGAAGCTTTCTTT
TRBJ2-2 . . TRBV7-6 CASSLQGGIGELFF TGTGCCAGCAGCTTACAAGGAGGGATCGGGGAGCTGTTTTTT
TRBJ2-1 . TRBD2 TRBV27 CASSDRLAGINEQFF TGTGCCAGCAGCGATCGACTAGCGGGAATCAATGAGCAGTTCTTC
TRBJ2-7 . . TRBV7-9 CASSPTTGIVYEQYF TGTGCCAGCAGCCCGACTACAGGTATAGTCTACGAGCAGTACTTC
TRBJ2-2 . . TRBV5-1 CASSLGQGITGELFF TGCGCCAGCAGCTTAGGGCAGGGAATCACCGGGGAGCTGTTTTTT